Shown below are 15 T cell receptor beta chains from a single sample sequenced in a study of cytomegalovirus exposure and HLA in healthy donors. It was with 60 Vbeta and 13 Jbeta primers that the PCR ran. The method was immunoSEQ multiplex PCR; TCRdb's version includes in-frame clones alone and lacks a portion of them. The listing contains some 120,000 clones. Sample: PBMCs. These receptors all stem from a man under 40 in good health and CMV-seronegative.

The chain is built from TRBV7-8 and TRBJ1-6; D is possibly TRBD1 (5 bases). The germline V and J ends were trimmed by 3 bases and 10 bases, with 19 bases remaining between them. This CDR3 comprises 16 residues. CDR1 and CDR2 (germline): SGHVS, FQNEAQ. The CDR3 DNA sequence: TGTGCCAGCAGCTTCGGCGAGGACATGGCAGGCTCACCCCTCCACTTT. It is translated as CASSFGEDMAGSPLHF. Combining the CDR3 with reference TRBV7-8 and TRBJ1-6 gives the whole variable domain GAGVSQSPRYKVAKRGQDVALRCDPISGHVSLFWYQQALGQGPEFLTYFQNEAQLDKSGLPSDRFFAERPEGSVSTLKIQRTQQEDSAVYLCASSFGEDMAGSPLHFGNGTRLTVT.

J is TRBJ2-2 and V is TRBV14, with a tentative D call TRBD2 (5 bases). The germline V gene encodes CDR1 SGHDN and CDR2 FVKESK. The ends were cut back, 1 base at V and 6 bases at J, with 12 bases in the middle. The CDR3 is made up of 15 amino acids. CDR3 DNA: TGTGCCAGCAGCCAAGTCCATACTAGTGCCGGGGAGCTGTTTTTT. Encoded protein: CASSQVHTSAGELFF. The whole variable domain, remainder taken from reference TRBV14 and TRBJ2-2, is EAGVTQFPSHSVIEKGQTVTLRCDPISGHDNLYWYRRVMGKEIKFLLHFVKESKQDESGMPNNRFLAERTGGTYSTLKVQPAELEDSGVYFCASSQVHTSAGELFFGEGSRLTVL.

The rearrangement uses TRBV5-1 and TRBJ2-7; TRBD1 aligns across 7 bases. Germline CDR1 is SGHRS and CDR2 is YFSETQ. This CDR3 comprises 15 residues. V lost 3 bases to trimming and J lost 3 bases; unmatched junction nucleotides: 9. CDR3 region: CASSSDLTGYYEQYF. The CDR3 DNA follows: TGCGCCAGCAGCTCCGACTTGACAGGGTACTACGAGCAGTACTTC. Looking up the rest from reference TRBV5-1 and TRBJ2-7 gives the full variable domain: KAGVTQTPRYLIKTRGQQVTLSCSPISGHRSVSWYQQTPGQGLQFLFEYFSETQRNKGNFPGRFSGRQFSNSRSEMNVSTLELGDSALYLCASSSDLTGYYEQYFGPGTRLTVT.

The CDR3 sequence is CASSQPGTSGSFGTDTQYF. DNA for the CDR3: TGCGCCAGCAGCCAACCTGGGACTAGCGGGAGTTTTGGCACAGATACGCAGTATTTT. This chain uses TRBV4-1 with TRBJ2-3; 14 positions match TRBD2. The V gene's germline CDR1 is MGHRA and CDR2 YSYEKL. After removal of 2 bases from V and 1 base from J, the junction contained 8 bases not matched to a gene. This CDR3 is built from 19 residues.

The chain uses TRBV6-5 and TRBJ2-1; D is possibly TRBD2 (5 bases). V gave up 4 bases and J gave up 12 bases, with 22 bases separating them. Germline V lookup: CDR1 MNHEY, CDR2 SVGAGI. The CDR3 is 15 amino acids. CDR3 bases: TGTGCCAGCAGTTTCGGACTCCCGTCCAGAGGTGGGCAGTTCTTC. Protein: CASSFGLPSRGGQFF.

The chain carries TRBV5-1 and TRBJ2-5; the match to TRBD2 covers 7 bases. The DNA end is more similar to TRBJ2-7, so the J call may be wrong. Looked up from germline, CDR1 is SGHRS and CDR2 is YFSETQ. This CDR3 is built from 15 residues. CDR3 sequence reads: CASSVHGGSNDEQYF. CDR3 coding DNA: TGCGCCAGCAGCGTTCATGGCGGGAGTAACGACGAGCAGTACTTC.

The rearrangement uses TRBV4-3 and TRBJ1-3; D remains unclear. This CDR3 comprises 14 residues. V was trimmed by 0 bases and J by 6 bases, leaving 9 bases between them. The germline gives CDR1 LGHNA, CDR2 YSLEER. CDR3 in amino acids: CASSQDRLLNTIYF. CDR3 DNA sequence: TGCGCCAGCAGCCAAGACAGACTACTAAACACCATATATTTT.

The rearrangement uses TRBV5-1 and TRBJ2-2, with D unclear. The CDR3 totals 11 residues. Germline lookup yields CDR1 SGHRS and CDR2 YFSETQ. Trimming removed 2 bases from V and 7 bases from J, with 3 bases in between. CDR3 residues: CASSFGGELFF. The CDR3 nucleotides are TGCGCCAGCAGCTTCGGCGGGGAGCTGTTTTTT.

The rearrangement uses TRBV7-9 and TRBJ2-7, with TRBD2 as a possible D gene (6 bases). Trimming shortened V by 5 bases and J by 5 bases, and 16 bases separated the two germline ends. This CDR3 contains 14 residues. The germline V gene has CDR1 SEHNR and CDR2 FQNEAQ (reference sequence). This chain's CDR3 is CASSPAREAHEQYF. In DNA form, the CDR3 reads TGTGCCAGCAGCCCTGCGAGGGAGGCCCACGAGCAGTACTTC.

This sequence joins TRBV28 and TRBJ1-2; TRBD1 matches 8 bases. The CDR3 has 15 residues. V shed 5 bases, J shed 7 bases, and the junction held 12 bases outside the gene matches. Germline assignment: CDR1 MDHEN and CDR2 SYDVKM. The CDR3 region has the DNA TGTGCCAGCAGTGACACAGGGGGTGGTCGGGCTGGCTACACCTTC. Translation: CASSDTGGGRAGYTF.

CDR3 nucleotides: TGTGCCAGCAGTGAATCACAAGCGGGAGGGCTAGAGACCCAGTACTTC. Translation gives CASSESQAGGLETQYF. The chain employs TRBV2 and TRBJ2-5; the match to TRBD2 covers 10 bases. Trimming at V came to 2 bases and at J to 4 bases, leaving 7 bases not matched to a gene. This CDR3 has 16 residues. CDR1 and CDR2 (germline): SNHLY, FYNNEI.

The rearrangement joins TRBV15 to TRBJ2-3; possible D gene TRBD2, 5 bases. There are 15 residues in the CDR3. Per the germline V gene, CDR1 is LNHNV and CDR2 is YYDKDF (reference sequence). V lost 5 bases, J lost 2 bases, and 14 bases lay in between. The CDR3 region has the DNA TGTGCCACCAGCCCCAAGGGAGCGGACACAGATACGCAGTATTTT. Translation: CATSPKGADTDTQYF.

The chain is built from TRBV4-2 and TRBJ2-1; the D gene is possibly TRBD2 (6 bases). The germline CDR1 and CDR2 sequences are LGHNA and YNFKEQ. V lost 4 bases to trimming and J lost 7 bases, with 11 bases between them. CDR3 length: 13 amino acids. The CDR3 region is CASSRQLANEQFF. In DNA, the CDR3 is TGTGCCAGCAGCCGGCAACTAGCAAATGAGCAGTTCTTC.

V gene TRBV5-5 combines with J gene TRBJ2-7; no definite D call. Trimming took off 3 bases at V and 7 bases at J, with 11 bases between the two ends. Germline CDR1 and CDR2: SGHKS and YYEKEE (reference sequence). The CDR3 has 12 residues. DNA of the CDR3: TGTGCCAGCAGCTCCCCGAGTTTAGAGCAGTACTTC. Protein: CASSSPSLEQYF.

V is TRBV27 and J is TRBJ2-5; 9 bases align to TRBD1. CDR3 length equals 17 residues. Looked up from germline, CDR1 is MNHEY and CDR2 is SMNVEV (reference sequence). V shed 3 bases, J shed 1 base, and the junction held 9 bases outside the gene matches. CDR3 amino acids: CASSFGQGRIFQETQYF. The CDR3 nucleotides are TGTGCCAGCAGTTTCGGACAGGGGCGAATCTTCCAAGAGACCCAGTACTTC.